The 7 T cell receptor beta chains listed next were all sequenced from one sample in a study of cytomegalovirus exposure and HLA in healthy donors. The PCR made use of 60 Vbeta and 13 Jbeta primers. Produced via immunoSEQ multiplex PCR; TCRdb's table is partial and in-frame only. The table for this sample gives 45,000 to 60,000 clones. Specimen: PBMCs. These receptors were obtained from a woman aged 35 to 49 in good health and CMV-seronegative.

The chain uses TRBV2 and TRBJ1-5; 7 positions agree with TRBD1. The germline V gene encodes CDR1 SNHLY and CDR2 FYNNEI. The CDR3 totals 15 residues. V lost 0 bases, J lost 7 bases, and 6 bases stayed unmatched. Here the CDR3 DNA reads TGTGCCAGCAGTGAAGCGAGGGCAGGGGGGCAGCCCCAGCATTTT. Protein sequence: CASSEARAGGQPQHF.

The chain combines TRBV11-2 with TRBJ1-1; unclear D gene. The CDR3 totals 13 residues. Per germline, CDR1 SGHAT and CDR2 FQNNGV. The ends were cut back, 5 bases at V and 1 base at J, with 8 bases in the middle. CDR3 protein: CASSPRENTEAFF. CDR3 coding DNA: TGTGCCAGCAGCCCCCGGGAGAACACTGAAGCTTTCTTT.

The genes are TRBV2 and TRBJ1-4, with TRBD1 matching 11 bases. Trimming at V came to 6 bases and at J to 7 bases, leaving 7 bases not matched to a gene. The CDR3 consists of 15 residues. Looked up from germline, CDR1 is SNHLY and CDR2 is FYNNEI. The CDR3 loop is CASSKSGTGGEKLFF. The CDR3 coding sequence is TGTGCCAGCAGCAAGTCCGGGACAGGGGGTGAAAAACTGTTTTTT. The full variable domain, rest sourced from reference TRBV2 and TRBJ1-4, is EPEVTQTPSHQVTQMGQEVILRCVPISNHLYFYWYRQILGQKVEFLVSFYNNEISEKSEIFDDQFSVERPDGSNFTLKIRSTKLEDSAMYFCASSKSGTGGEKLFFGSGTQLSVL.

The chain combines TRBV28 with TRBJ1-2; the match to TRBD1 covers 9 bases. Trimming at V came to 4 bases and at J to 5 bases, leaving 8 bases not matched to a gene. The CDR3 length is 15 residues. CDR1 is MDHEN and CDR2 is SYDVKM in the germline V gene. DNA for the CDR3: TGTGCCAGCAGTTGGGTGGACAGGGGCCCTTATGGCTACACCTTC. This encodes CASSWVDRGPYGYTF.

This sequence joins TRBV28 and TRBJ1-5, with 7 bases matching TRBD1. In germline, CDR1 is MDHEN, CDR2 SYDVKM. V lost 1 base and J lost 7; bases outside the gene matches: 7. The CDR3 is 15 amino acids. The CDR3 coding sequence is TGTGCCAGCAGTTTATTGACAGGGTCGCGGCAGCCCCAGCATTTT. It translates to CASSLLTGSRQPQHF.

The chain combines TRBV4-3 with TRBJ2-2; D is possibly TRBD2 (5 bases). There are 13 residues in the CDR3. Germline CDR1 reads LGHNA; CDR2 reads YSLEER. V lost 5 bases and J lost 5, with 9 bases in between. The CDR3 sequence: CASSTRGTGELFF. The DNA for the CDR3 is TGCGCCAGCAGCACCCGAGGGACCGGGGAGCTGTTTTTT.

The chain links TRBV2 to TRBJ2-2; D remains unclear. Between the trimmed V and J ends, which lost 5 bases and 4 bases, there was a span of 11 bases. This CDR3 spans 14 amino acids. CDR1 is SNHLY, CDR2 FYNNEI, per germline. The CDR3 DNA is TGTGCCAGCAGTACCCTAGAGGTCACCGGGGAGCTGTTTTTT. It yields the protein CASSTLEVTGELFF.